The following is a TCR beta chain sequence with its context. Original methodology: Estimates of nucleated cell counts were drawn from the amplification of reference gene primers. Clones were sequenced by immunoSEQ multiplex PCR, and TCRdb holds only the in-frame ones, with some missing. V, J and clone size are those of that table, while D and trimming were read from the DNA. The table lists about 76,000 clones, 87% of them singletons. This sample was taken from a study of blood T cell repertoires in COVID-19. Study background: Collection of acute and convalescent COVID-19 samples took place in the United States, Italy and Spain.

The CDR3 loop spans 13 amino acids. From germline, CDR1 is SGHNT and CDR2 YENEEA. J gave up 3 bases and V 4 bases, and 3 bases lay outside the gene matches. Material: peripheral blood. The sequence derives from a young man with acute or convalescent COVID-19. The rearrangement joins TRBV11-3 to TRBJ2-7; 7 nucleotides agree with TRBD1. The CDR3 bases are TGTGCCAGCAGCTCAGGGGGAGACTACGAGCAGTACTTC. It encodes CASSSGGDYEQYF.